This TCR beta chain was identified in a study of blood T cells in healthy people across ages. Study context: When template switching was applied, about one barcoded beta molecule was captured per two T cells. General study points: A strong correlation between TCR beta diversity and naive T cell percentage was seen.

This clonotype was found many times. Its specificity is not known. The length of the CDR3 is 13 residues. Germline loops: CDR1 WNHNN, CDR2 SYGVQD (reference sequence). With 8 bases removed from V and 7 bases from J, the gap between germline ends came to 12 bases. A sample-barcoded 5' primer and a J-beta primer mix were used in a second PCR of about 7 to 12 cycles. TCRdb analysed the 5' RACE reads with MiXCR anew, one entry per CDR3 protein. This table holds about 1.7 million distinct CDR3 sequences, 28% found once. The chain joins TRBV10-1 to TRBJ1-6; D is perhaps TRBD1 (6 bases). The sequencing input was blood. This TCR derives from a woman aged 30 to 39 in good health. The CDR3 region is CASGRDKNSPLHF. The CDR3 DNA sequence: TGCGCCAGCGGCCGGGACAAAAATTCACCCCTCCACTTT.